These 24 T cell receptor beta chains were sequenced from one sample in a study of blood T cell repertoires in COVID-19. Libraries were prepared by immunoSEQ multiplex PCR; TCRdb keeps only in-frame clonotypes and omits some of them. The table includes about 250,000 clones, nearly 95% detected once. Material: peripheral blood. These receptors all come from a man between 25 and 39 years old with COVID-19, enrolled during active disease.

The chain combines TRBV6-5 with TRBJ2-7; 7 bases align to TRBD1. J was trimmed by 2 bases and V by 4 bases; bases with no gene match: 8. The CDR3 runs to 15 residues. Germline CDR1 is MNHEY and CDR2 is SVGAGI. DNA of the CDR3: TGTGCCAGCAGTTCTGAGACAGGGTTTACCTACGAGCAGTACTTC. It encodes CASSSETGFTYEQYF.

This rearrangement joins TRBV11-2 to TRBJ2-3; 10 bases fit TRBD2. CDR1 and CDR2 from the germline V gene are SGHAT and FQNNGV. The CDR3 has 17 amino acids. V shed 3 bases and J 6 bases; nucleotides not matched to a gene: 12. The CDR3 nucleotides read TGTGCCAGCAGCTTCGGCGAGCGGGGGGGTGTCATGGATACGCAGTATTTT. It codes for CASSFGERGGVMDTQYF.

The chain joins TRBV6-1 to TRBJ1-1; the D gene is possibly TRBD1 (6 bases). This CDR3 comprises 15 residues. Trimming shortened V by 1 base and J by 2 bases, and 11 bases separated the two germline ends. Looked up from germline, CDR1 is MNHNS and CDR2 is SASEGT. CDR3 loop: CASSEDLQGNTEAFF. The CDR3 DNA reads TGTGCCAGCAGTGAAGATTTACAGGGCAACACTGAAGCTTTCTTT.

The genes are TRBV7-3 and TRBJ2-5; 8 nucleotides line up with TRBD1. The CDR3 length is 17 residues. CDR1 and CDR2 from the germline V gene are SGHTA and FQGTGA. V lost 5 bases and J lost 2; bases outside the gene matches: 13. The CDR3 reads CASSRTGWWFGQETQYF. As DNA, the CDR3 is TGTGCCAGCAGCCGGACAGGGTGGTGGTTTGGGCAAGAGACCCAGTACTTC.

The chain carries TRBV6-5 and TRBJ1-1; 9 positions agree with TRBD1. V lost 5 bases, J lost 8 bases, and 6 bases stayed unmatched. This CDR3 has 13 residues. The germline V gene encodes CDR1 MNHEY and CDR2 SVGAGI. This CDR3 reads CASSRPGQGEAFF. CDR3 bases: TGTGCCAGCAGTCGGCCGGGACAGGGAGAAGCTTTCTTT.

The gene calls are TRBV6-1 and TRBJ1-3; tentative D call: TRBD1 (6 bases). Between the trimmed V and J ends, which lost 4 bases and 0 bases, there was a span of 10 bases. The CDR3 runs 15 residues. Germline values: CDR1 MNHNS, CDR2 SASEGT. DNA for the CDR3: TGTGCCAGCAGTGTACAGGGCCCCTCTGGAAACACCATATATTTT. Translated: CASSVQGPSGNTIYF.

The chain combines TRBV5-1 with TRBJ2-2; TRBD2 matches at 14 bases. Germline CDR1 SGHRS, CDR2 YFSETQ. The CDR3 is 15 residues long. Unmatched junction bases numbered 1, after V lost 3 bases and J lost 6 bases. DNA of the CDR3: TGCGCCAGCAGCTCGGGACTAGCGGGGGCCGGGGAGCTGTTTTTT. Translated: CASSSGLAGAGELFF.

The chain uses TRBV4-2 and TRBJ1-6; D call uncertain. The germline V gene encodes CDR1 LGHNA and CDR2 YNFKEQ. There are 12 residues in the CDR3. The ends were cut back, 4 bases at V and 8 bases at J, with 6 bases in the middle. The CDR3, as DNA: TGTGCCAGCAGCCTAGCTGATTCACCCCTCCACTTT. Amino acids: CASSLADSPLHF.

The V call is TRBV6-5, the J call TRBJ1-5; the D is unclear. CDR3 length equals 13 residues. Per germline, CDR1 MNHEY and CDR2 SVGAGI. Trimming removed 5 bases at V and 5 bases at J, with 10 bases between. DNA for the CDR3: TGTGCCAGCAGTCCCGGGATGGATCAGCCCCAGCATTTT. Its protein product is CASSPGMDQPQHF.

This clone was seen only a few times. In DNA, the CDR3 is TGTGCCAGTAGTATAGTGGGCAACGGCGCGTACGAGCAGTACTTC. As protein: CASSIVGNGAYEQYF. The chain uses TRBV19 and TRBJ2-7, with D unclear. The CDR3 length is 15 residues. Between the trimmed V and J ends, which lost 1 base and 4 bases, there was a span of 14 bases. The germline V gene encodes CDR1 LNHDA and CDR2 SQIVND (reference sequence). Full variable domain (missing parts from reference TRBV19 and TRBJ2-7): DGGITQSPKYLFRKEGQNVTLSCEQNLNHDAMYWYRQDPGQGLRLIYYSQIVNDFQKGDIAEGYSVSREKKESFPLTVTSAQKNPTAFYLCASSIVGNGAYEQYFGPGTRLTVT.

This chain connects TRBV3-1 (or the pseudogene TRBV3-2) to TRBJ2-7; possibly TRBD1 for D (5 bases). In germline, CDR1 is LGHDT, CDR2 YNNKEL (reference sequence). Trimming left V 0 bases short and J 8 bases short, with 20 bases between. The CDR3 sequence is 16 residues long. The CDR3 loop is CASSQDLTTGANKQYF. The CDR3 DNA reads as TGTGCCAGCAGCCAAGATCTTACTACAGGCGCTAATAAGCAGTACTTC.

In this sample, this clone turned up a few times. V gene TRBV11-2 combines with J gene TRBJ2-1; 8 nucleotides line up with TRBD2. CDR3 length: 14 amino acids. Germline CDR1 is SGHAT and CDR2 is FQNNGV. Trimming took 7 bases from V and 7 from J; bases not matched to a gene: 9. As DNA, the CDR3 is TGTGCCAGCAAACTGGCGGGACTAGGGAATGAGCAGTTCTTC. This codes for CASKLAGLGNEQFF.

This sequence joins TRBV6-1 and TRBJ2-3; TRBD1 is a possible D gene (7 bases). Germline-derived CDR1 and CDR2 are MNHNS and SASEGT. This CDR3 comprises 19 residues. The V end lost 4 bases, the J end lost 2 bases, and 25 bases lay between the germline ends. CDR3 in DNA: TGTGCCAGCAGTGGCCGTCAATTTCTATCAGGGGGGATCACAGATACGCAGTATTTT. This encodes CASSGRQFLSGGITDTQYF.

V is TRBV5-1 and J is TRBJ2-4, with D possibly being TRBD1 (5 bases). The CDR3 is 14 amino acids. CDR1 and CDR2 from the germline V gene are SGHRS and YFSETQ. The V and J ends lost 1 base and 2 bases respectively, with 7 bases between them. CDR3 sequence reads: CASSLKGTKNIQYF. For the CDR3, the DNA is TGCGCCAGCAGCTTGAAGGGGACCAAAAACATTCAGTACTTC.

This CDR3 is CATSRDGRGGQDTQYF. DNA of the CDR3: TGTGCCACCAGCAGAGATGGGCGGGGGGGCCAAGATACGCAGTATTTT. The chain recombines TRBV15 with TRBJ2-3; 9 nucleotides match TRBD2. The ends lost 0 bases at V and 5 bases at J; junction bases unmatched: 6. The CDR3 is 16 residues long. Germline V lookup: CDR1 LNHNV, CDR2 YYDKDF (reference sequence).

In this sample, this clone turned up once. The genes are TRBV19 and TRBJ1-4; D unresolved. This CDR3 has 16 amino acids. Germline V gene sequence: CDR1 LNHDA, CDR2 SQIVND (reference sequence). Trimming cost V 4 bases and J 2 bases, with 14 bases left between them. CDR3: CASSTQMFGTNEKLFF. CDR3 nucleotide sequence: TGTGCCAGTAGTACCCAAATGTTCGGGACTAATGAAAAACTGTTTTTT.

The chain couples TRBV6-1 to TRBJ1-1, with D unclear. V lost 2 bases to trimming and J lost 1 base, with 8 bases between them. Germline CDR1 MNHNS, CDR2 SASEGT. The CDR3 has 14 amino acids. DNA of the CDR3: TGTGCCAGCAGTGAACGTTATCCGAACACTGAAGCTTTCTTT. This encodes CASSERYPNTEAFF.

The J gene is TRBJ2-3, the V gene TRBV5-1, with TRBD1 identical over 8 bases. Germline V gene data show CDR1 as SGHRS and CDR2 as YFSETQ. CDR3 size: 15 residues. The J segment lost 2 bases and the V segment lost 1 base, leaving 3 bases of the junction unmatched. For the CDR3, the DNA is TGCGCCAGCAGCTTGCCAGGGGGCGACACAGATACGCAGTATTTT. Translated: CASSLPGGDTDTQYF.

The chain uses TRBV5-4 and TRBJ2-7, with TRBD1 matching over 9 bases. J lost 5 bases, V lost 4 bases, and 16 bases had no gene match. Germline CDR1 reads SGHNT; CDR2 reads YYREEE (reference sequence). CDR3 size: 17 residues. The CDR3 coding sequence is TGTGCCAGCAGCAAGGCACCTCCGGGACAGGGTCCCAACGAGCAGTACTTC. This encodes CASSKAPPGQGPNEQYF.

V gene TRBV14 combines with J gene TRBJ1-2, with a possible D match to TRBD1 (6 bases). CDR3 length equals 14 residues. Trimming removed 4 bases from V and 8 bases from J, with 17 bases in between. The germline V gene encodes CDR1 SGHDN and CDR2 FVKESK. The CDR3 region has the DNA TGTGCCAGCAGCCCGACCGCGCGGGGGCCGGGCTACACCTTC. Protein: CASSPTARGPGYTF.

The chain links TRBV10-3 to TRBJ1-5, with 7 positions matching TRBD1. Germline assignment: CDR1 ENHRY and CDR2 SYGVKD. The CDR3 extends over 13 amino acids. The ends lost 8 bases at V and 4 bases at J; junction bases unmatched: 5. The CDR3: CAIRQGLNQPQHF. The CDR3, as DNA: TGTGCCATCCGACAGGGACTTAATCAGCCCCAGCATTTT.

The chain employs TRBV2 and TRBJ2-3; tentatively, D is TRBD1 (5 bases). Germline values: CDR1 SNHLY, CDR2 FYNNEI. The CDR3 consists of 16 residues. Deletions cut 4 bases from V and 0 bases from J, with 14 bases between. The CDR3 DNA follows: TGTGCCAGCAGTGGTGGTAGGGGCACGAGCACAGATACGCAGTATTTT. Translation gives CASSGGRGTSTDTQYF. The full variable domain, with the rest looked up from reference TRBV2 and TRBJ2-3, is EPEVTQTPSHQVTQMGQEVILRCVPISNHLYFYWYRQILGQKVEFLVSFYNNEISEKSEIFDDQFSVERPDGSNFTLKIRSTKLEDSAMYFCASSGGRGTSTDTQYFGPGTRLTVL.

This clone was counted a few times. This chain links TRBV29-1 with TRBJ1-1; D unresolved. Per the germline V gene, CDR1 is SQVTM and CDR2 is ANQGSEA. Trimming left V 4 bases short and J 8 bases short, with 23 bases between. This CDR3 contains 15 residues. The CDR3 DNA reads as TGCAGCGTTGCCATTTATTCCGGACGGGGTAGAGAAGCTTTCTTT. Translation gives CSVAIYSGRGREAFF. The variable domain in full, with the rest retrieved from reference TRBV29-1 and TRBJ1-1, is SAVISQKPSRDICQRGTSLTIQCQVDSQVTMMFWYRQQPGQSLTLIATANQGSEATYESGFVIDKFPISRPNLTFSTLTVSNMSPEDSSIYLCSVAIYSGRGREAFFGQGTRLTVV.

This chain uses TRBV5-5 with TRBJ2-3; 7 bases are a match to TRBD1. V shed 4 bases and J 1 base; nucleotides not matched to a gene: 3. CDR3 length: 14 residues. Germline assignment: CDR1 SGHKS and CDR2 YYEKEE (reference sequence). The CDR3 is CASSTTGGTDTQYF. The CDR3 region has the DNA TGTGCCAGCAGCACCACAGGGGGCACAGATACGCAGTATTTT.